This TCR beta chain was recovered during a study of blood T cell repertoires in COVID-19. The length of the CDR3 is 16 residues. Germline loops: CDR1 SGHRS, CDR2 YFSETQ. With 2 bases clipped from V and 2 bases from J, the junction kept 7 bases outside the gene matches. TCRdb's table, derived via immunoSEQ multiplex PCR, lists solely in-frame clones and lacks some. The sample carries 25,000 to 35,000 clones, about 84% recorded once. The TCR comes from a woman aged 55-69 years with acute or convalescent COVID-19. The sample consisted of peripheral blood. The chain uses TRBV5-1 and TRBJ1-2; 9 bases line up with TRBD1. CDR3 amino acids: CASSLNAGTGNYGYTF. CDR3 nucleotide sequence: TGCGCCAGCAGCTTAAATGCCGGGACAGGGAACTATGGCTACACCTTC.